The 30 T cell receptor beta chains listed next were all sequenced from one sample in a study of T cell changes during pregnancy in multiple sclerosis. Sequencing was performed with immunoSEQ multiplex PCR; in TCRdb, only in-frame clones are kept and a portion is missing. The table includes 25,000 to 35,000 clones, about 88% detected once. The sample in question was CD4+ T cells from peripheral blood mononuclear cells, obtained in the second trimester of pregnancy. These receptors were collected from a female donor in good health, enrolled as a control in a pregnancy study.

This clone is a singleton in its sample. The rearrangement uses TRBV25-1 and TRBJ1-1, with 11 bases matching TRBD1. V shed 4 bases, J shed 5 bases, and the junction held 6 bases outside the gene matches. Germline V gene lookup returns CDR1 MGHDK and CDR2 SYGVNS. This CDR3 is built from 15 residues. The DNA of the CDR3 is TGTGCCAGCAGTGGGCGGACAGGGGGCTTGACTGAAGCTTTCTTT. Translation gives CASSGRTGGLTEAFF.

This chain uses TRBV27 with TRBJ1-1; 8 bases agree with TRBD1. Germline CDR1 MNHEY, CDR2 SMNVEV (reference sequence). The ends lost 5 bases at V and 3 bases at J; junction bases unmatched: 5. The CDR3 totals 14 residues. DNA of the CDR3: TGTGCCAGCAGTCCCGGGACAGGTTACACTGAAGCTTTCTTT. Translation gives CASSPGTGYTEAFF.

The chain joins TRBV7-2 to TRBJ2-2; TRBD1 is a possible D gene (5 bases). Germline CDR1 and CDR2: SGHTA and FQGNSA. The CDR3 sequence is 15 residues long. The ends were cut back, 2 bases at V and 5 bases at J, with 12 bases in the middle. CDR3 protein: CASSLSGIVTGELFF. In DNA form, the CDR3 reads TGTGCCAGCAGCTTATCAGGGATTGTTACCGGGGAGCTGTTTTTT.

The CDR3: CASITGGANQPQHF. Here the CDR3 DNA reads TGTGCCAGTATAACAGGGGGGGCCAATCAGCCCCAGCATTTT. The V call is TRBV19, the J call TRBJ1-5, with 8 bases aligning to TRBD1. Trimming removed 7 bases from V and 3 bases from J; junction bases left unmatched: 5. CDR3 size: 14 residues. CDR1 and CDR2 (germline): LNHDA, SQIVND (reference sequence).

The chain links TRBV11-3 to TRBJ1-1; 8 positions match TRBD1. Germline values: CDR1 SGHNT, CDR2 YENEEA. This CDR3 has 14 amino acids. The ends lost 5 bases at V and 3 bases at J; junction bases unmatched: 5. The CDR3 sequence: CASSDRGGDTEAFF. The DNA for the CDR3 is TGTGCCAGCAGCGACAGGGGTGGGGACACTGAAGCTTTCTTT.

V and J are TRBV5-6 and TRBJ2-7, with 10 nucleotides matching TRBD1. V lost 3 bases and J lost 5; bases outside the gene matches: 14. Germline assignment: CDR1 SGHDT and CDR2 YYEEEE. This CDR3 spans 17 amino acids. The DNA for the CDR3 is TGTGCCAGCAGCTCCCCCCTAGGGGGACAGGGGAAAAACGAGCAGTACTTC. Protein: CASSSPLGGQGKNEQYF.

This clone was seen a handful of times. The CDR3 region is CAWSYGEAYGYTF. The CDR3 DNA follows: TGTGCCTGGAGTTATGGAGAGGCCTATGGCTACACCTTC. The chain combines TRBV30 with TRBJ1-2, with no clear D. Trimming left V 2 bases short and J 4 bases short, with 11 bases between. The CDR3 has 13 amino acids. The germline V gene encodes CDR1 GTSNPN and CDR2 SVGIG (reference sequence).

J is TRBJ1-2 and V is TRBV4-3; no clear D gene. Trimming shortened V by 0 bases and J by 4 bases, and 15 bases separated the two germline ends. The CDR3 extends over 16 amino acids. CDR1 and CDR2 (germline): LGHNA, YSLEER. The CDR3 DNA reads as TGCGCCAGCAGCCAAGATGGCACACAGCCTATCTATGGCTACACCTTC. As protein: CASSQDGTQPIYGYTF.

V is TRBV19 and J is TRBJ1-5; possible D gene TRBD1, 6 bases. This CDR3 contains 15 residues. The germline V gene encodes CDR1 LNHDA and CDR2 SQIVND (reference sequence). The V end lost 9 bases, the J end lost 7 bases, and 22 bases lay between the germline ends. CDR3 sequence reads: CASCIGKGVRQPQHF. The CDR3 nucleotides are TGTGCCAGCTGTATCGGGAAGGGGGTGAGGCAGCCCCAGCATTTT.

The chain carries TRBV6-5 and TRBJ1-2; tentative D call: TRBD1 (5 bases). V lost 2 bases and J 6 bases, leaving 10 bases between the germline ends. CDR1 is MNHEY, CDR2 SVGAGI, per germline. The CDR3 is made up of 13 amino acids. CDR3 nucleotide sequence: TGTGCCAGCAGTTACGCTTCGACAGATGGCTACACCTTC. Protein product: CASSYASTDGYTF.

The J gene is TRBJ2-3, the V gene TRBV6-5, with a possible D match to TRBD1 (7 bases). Trimming left V 7 bases short and J 4 bases short, with 12 bases between. Germline CDR1 is MNHEY and CDR2 is SVGAGI. The CDR3 runs 13 residues. DNA for the CDR3: TGTGCCAGCAATCAGGGGGGTTCAGATACGCAGTATTTT. This sequence encodes CASNQGGSDTQYF.

The V and J genes are TRBV11-2 and TRBJ2-2; possible D gene TRBD1, 6 bases. There are 17 residues in the CDR3. The ends were cut back, 1 base at V and 1 base at J, with 13 bases in the middle. CDR1 is SGHAT, CDR2 FQNNGV, per germline. The chain's CDR3 is CASSLVEDRKNTGELFF. CDR3 nucleotides: TGTGCCAGCAGCTTAGTAGAAGACAGGAAGAACACCGGGGAGCTGTTTTTT.

V usage is TRBV19 and J usage is TRBJ1-5; 8 bases match TRBD1. Germline V gene data show CDR1 as LNHDA and CDR2 as SQIVND (reference sequence). This CDR3 comprises 15 residues. V lost 6 bases, J lost 2 bases, and 6 bases stayed unmatched. The CDR3 spells CASSRTGRGNQPQHF. CDR3 bases: TGTGCCAGTAGCCGGACAGGGCGGGGCAATCAGCCCCAGCATTTT. The full variable domain, completed using reference TRBV19 and TRBJ1-5, is DGGITQSPKYLFRKEGQNVTLSCEQNLNHDAMYWYRQDPGQGLRLIYYSQIVNDFQKGDIAEGYSVSREKKESFPLTVTSAQKNPTAFYLCASSRTGRGNQPQHFGDGTRLSIL.

This clone was picked up one time. This chain uses TRBV7-8 with TRBJ1-4, with 7 bases fitting TRBD1. V trimming: 5 bases; J trimming: 6 bases; junction bases outside the gene matches: 9. There are 15 residues in the CDR3. In germline, CDR1 is SGHVS, CDR2 FQNEAQ. The DNA for the CDR3 is TGTGCCAGCAGCCCGCGACAGGGTTATGATGAAAAACTGTTTTTT. This codes for CASSPRQGYDEKLFF.

V gene TRBV19 combines with J gene TRBJ1-4, with D possibly matching TRBD1 (5 bases). This CDR3 spans 16 amino acids. Germline V gives CDR1 LNHDA, CDR2 SQIVND (reference sequence). The V end was cut by 4 bases, the J end by 7 bases, with 19 bases between. The CDR3 DNA is TGTGCCAGTAGTACCCAATCGCTGGCGGGGGGTGAAAAACTGTTTTTT. It codes for CASSTQSLAGGEKLFF.

CDR3 amino acids: CASSLARGQPQHF. In nucleotides, the CDR3 is TGTGCCAGCAGCTTAGCGCGGGGGCAGCCCCAGCATTTT. This chain uses TRBV7-2 with TRBJ1-5; D perhaps matches TRBD1 (5 bases). Germline V lookup: CDR1 SGHTA, CDR2 FQGNSA. CDR3 length: 13 residues. Trimming took 0 bases from V and 7 from J, leaving 7 bases between them.

The V gene is TRBV7-2, the J gene TRBJ1-2, with TRBD1 identical over 9 bases. This CDR3 region has 14 residues. Unmatched junction bases numbered 3, after V lost 5 bases and J lost 2 bases. Germline-derived CDR1 and CDR2 are SGHTA and FQGNSA. This chain's CDR3 is CASSHGTGNYGYTF. The CDR3 nucleotides are TGTGCCAGCAGCCATGGGACAGGGAACTATGGCTACACCTTC.

The chain joins TRBV10-3 to TRBJ2-2; TRBD2 is a possible D gene (6 bases). Trimming removed 9 bases from V and 5 bases from J, with 22 bases in between. CDR1 is ENHRY, CDR2 SYGVKD, per germline. This CDR3 comprises 16 residues. Here the CDR3 DNA reads TGTGCCATACTGAGTCGTGCGGGGCCTGGGACCGGGGAGCTGTTTTTT. It yields the protein CAILSRAGPGTGELFF.

This clone came up once. The genes are TRBV25-1 and TRBJ1-6; D gene unclear. Germline V gene sequence: CDR1 MGHDK, CDR2 SYGVNS. The V and J ends lost 4 bases and 8 bases respectively, with 9 bases between them. The CDR3 has 13 residues. The CDR3 DNA sequence: TGTGCCAGCAGTGTTAAACGGGATTCACCCCTCCACTTT. It is translated as CASSVKRDSPLHF.

The V call is TRBV15, the J call TRBJ2-3; 7 nucleotides line up with TRBD2. This CDR3 is 16 amino acids long. V lost 0 bases and J lost 5; bases outside the gene matches: 8. Per germline, CDR1 LNHNV and CDR2 YYDKDF (reference sequence). The CDR3 sequence is CATSRDLAGVGDTQYF. CDR3 nucleotides: TGTGCCACCAGCAGAGATCTCGCGGGGGTGGGAGATACGCAGTATTTT.

J is TRBJ1-2 and V is TRBV5-8, with D possibly being TRBD1 (6 bases). Trimming took off 4 bases at V and 8 bases at J, with 15 bases between the two ends. Germline CDR1 SGHTS, CDR2 YDEGEE. The length of the CDR3 is 13 residues. CDR3 residues: CASSQTGWRGYTF. In DNA, the CDR3 is TGTGCCAGCAGCCAAACAGGGTGGCGCGGCTACACCTTC. Combining the CDR3 with reference TRBV5-8 and TRBJ1-2 gives the whole variable domain EAGVTQSPTHLIKTRGQQATLRCSPISGHTSVYWYQQALGLGLQFLLWYDEGEERNRGNFPPRFSGRQFPNYSSELNVNALELEDSALYLCASSQTGWRGYTFGSGTRLTVV.

This sequence joins TRBV5-1 and TRBJ2-5, with D possibly matching TRBD2 (6 bases). Trimming took 3 bases from V and 5 from J, leaving 11 bases between them. There are 13 residues in the CDR3. Germline values: CDR1 SGHRS, CDR2 YFSETQ. CDR3 sequence (DNA): TGCGCCAGCAGCTCCCGGGAGCGGGAGACCCAGTACTTC. It yields the protein CASSSRERETQYF.

This chain uses TRBV19 with TRBJ1-5; 7 bases fit TRBD1. This CDR3 is 15 amino acids long. The J segment lost 0 bases and the V segment lost 10 bases, leaving 9 bases of the junction unmatched. CDR1 and CDR2 from the germline V gene are LNHDA and SQIVND (reference sequence). CDR3 nucleotide sequence: TGTGCCACCGTAGACAGGGAGCATAGCAATCAGCCCCAGCATTTT. It translates to CATVDREHSNQPQHF.

This sequence joins TRBV2 and TRBJ1-5, with D possibly matching TRBD1 (6 bases). Trimming stripped 6 bases from V and 4 bases from J, with 16 bases between. CDR1 is SNHLY, CDR2 FYNNEI, per germline. The CDR3 sequence is 15 residues long. The CDR3 spells CASSVQGKRNQPQHF. The CDR3 DNA sequence: TGTGCCAGCAGCGTACAGGGAAAAAGGAATCAGCCCCAGCATTTT.

The rearrangement links TRBV18 to TRBJ1-2, with 7 bases fitting TRBD1. The germline V gene has CDR1 KGHSH and CDR2 LQKENI. This CDR3 has 16 residues. V dropped 0 bases and J dropped 5; count of bases not matched to a gene: 9. Written as DNA, the CDR3 is TGTGCCAGCTCACCACCGGCAAACAGGGGCGAATATGGCTACACCTTC. Its translation is CASSPPANRGEYGYTF.

The V gene is TRBV5-1, the J gene TRBJ2-5, with 7 bases identical to TRBD1. The CDR3 has 14 amino acids. Germline V gene sequence: CDR1 SGHRS, CDR2 YFSETQ. The trim removed 4 bases at V and 3 bases at J, leaving 6 bases unmatched. The CDR3 region is CASSQITGEETQYF. The CDR3 DNA follows: TGCGCCAGCAGCCAAATCACAGGGGAAGAGACCCAGTACTTC.

CDR3 nucleotide sequence: TGTGCCAGCAGCGTAGCGGGATTAGGTACCGGGGAGCTGTTTTTT. Its translation is CASSVAGLGTGELFF. J is TRBJ2-2 and V is TRBV9; possibly TRBD2 for D (5 bases). CDR1 SGDLS and CDR2 YYNGEE come from the germline V gene. V was shortened by 0 bases and J by 5 bases, with 11 bases between the two germline ends. The CDR3 loop spans 15 amino acids.

The chain carries TRBV19 and TRBJ1-5; D possibly corresponds to TRBD1 (6 bases). The CDR3 contains 16 residues. Germline assignment: CDR1 LNHDA and CDR2 SQIVND (reference sequence). The germline V and J ends were trimmed by 11 bases and 0 bases, with 20 bases remaining between them. The CDR3 nucleotides read TGTGCCGCAAAGGGCGGACAGTCCAATAGCAATCAGCCCCAGCATTTT. Translation: CAAKGGQSNSNQPQHF. Full variable domain (missing parts from reference TRBV19 and TRBJ1-5): DGGITQSPKYLFRKEGQNVTLSCEQNLNHDAMYWYRQDPGQGLRLIYYSQIVNDFQKGDIAEGYSVSREKKESFPLTVTSAQKNPTAFYLCAAKGGQSNSNQPQHFGDGTRLSIL.

The chain links TRBV14 to TRBJ1-2; D call uncertain. Trimming took 3 bases from V and 0 from J, leaving 5 bases between them. The CDR3 totals 13 residues. CDR1 and CDR2 from the germline V gene are SGHDN and FVKESK. The CDR3 protein is CASSQVANYGYTF. For the CDR3, the DNA is TGTGCCAGCAGCCAGGTAGCTAACTATGGCTACACCTTC.

V usage is TRBV4-2 and J usage is TRBJ1-6; D is uncertain. Trimming removed 8 bases from V and 6 bases from J, with 8 bases in between. Germline values: CDR1 LGHNA, CDR2 YNFKEQ. The CDR3 runs to 12 residues. This CDR3 reads CASGGSNSPLHF. The CDR3, as DNA: TGTGCCAGCGGCGGCAGTAATTCACCCCTCCACTTT.